The 26 T cell receptor beta chains presented below share a single source sample, sequenced in a study of blood T cell repertoires in COVID-19. Generated by immunoSEQ multiplex PCR, the TCRdb table keeps only in-frame clones and is missing some. This sample yields approximately 130,000 clones, of which around 77% are seen a single time; roughly 10% belongs to the top ten. Sequenced material: peripheral blood. The receptors were sampled from a human donor in a cohort sampled during active COVID-19.

This chain uses TRBV7-9 with TRBJ2-2; TRBD2 agrees at 7 bases. This CDR3 spans 14 amino acids. V trimming: 11 bases; J trimming: 0 bases; junction bases outside the gene matches: 6. Germline CDR1 is SEHNR and CDR2 is FQNEAQ (reference sequence). CDR3 nucleotide sequence: TGTGCCTCACTGGGAGGGGCGAACACCGGGGAGCTGTTTTTT. Translated: CASLGGANTGELFF.

The sample holds one count of this clone. The chain has TRBV6-2 or TRBV6-3 and TRBJ1-5, with D perhaps matching TRBD1 (5 bases). Trimming cost V 2 bases and J 0 bases, with 17 bases left between them. The CDR3 length is 18 residues. CDR1 MNHEY and CDR2 SVGEGT come from the germline V gene. The CDR3 loop reads CASSYHRDRGYSNQPQHF. In DNA, the CDR3 is TGTGCCAGCAGTTACCACCGGGACCGGGGGTATAGCAATCAGCCCCAGCATTTT.

The sample holds many counts of this clone. This rearrangement joins TRBV27 to TRBJ1-4, with D possibly matching TRBD1 (5 bases). V was cut by 5 bases and J by 4 bases, with 11 bases left in between. CDR1 and CDR2 from the germline V gene are MNHEY and SMNVEV (reference sequence). The CDR3 has 14 residues. CDR3 protein: CASSRQNGNEKLFF. In nucleotides, the CDR3 is TGTGCCAGCAGTCGACAGAATGGTAATGAAAAACTGTTTTTT.

The chain joins TRBV27 to TRBJ1-1; unclear D gene. V lost 4 bases to trimming and J lost 4 bases, with 10 bases between them. The CDR3 length is 13 residues. Germline values: CDR1 MNHEY, CDR2 SMNVEV (reference sequence). The CDR3 DNA reads as TGTGCCAGCAGTTCAACAGCCATCACTGAAGCTTTCTTT. The encoded protein is CASSSTAITEAFF.

The rearrangement uses TRBV30 and TRBJ1-5; 11 bases map to TRBD1. Germline CDR1 reads GTSNPN; CDR2 reads SVGIG (reference sequence). The CDR3 runs 14 residues. J was trimmed by 2 bases and V by 5 bases; bases with no gene match: 2. CDR3 sequence (DNA): TGTGCCTGGGGACAGGGGGCCGGCAATCAGCCCCAGCATTTT. Encoded protein: CAWGQGAGNQPQHF.

The chain carries TRBV6-6 and TRBJ2-7, with TRBD1 matching 9 bases. CDR3 length: 14 residues. Germline V CDR1 and CDR2: MNHNY, SVGAGI (reference sequence). V lost 5 bases to trimming and J lost 6 bases; unmatched junction nucleotides: 8. CDR3 in amino acids: CASSQGQGGAEQYF. In DNA, the CDR3 is TGTGCCAGCAGTCAGGGACAGGGAGGCGCCGAGCAGTACTTC.

The rearrangement joins TRBV11-2 to TRBJ2-7, with a possible D match to TRBD1 (5 bases). V gave up 5 bases and J gave up 6 bases, with 14 bases separating them. This CDR3 is 13 amino acids long. Germline values: CDR1 SGHAT, CDR2 FQNNGV. The DNA of the CDR3 is TGTGCCAGCAGCGAGCAAACAGGACCCGAGCAGTACTTC. This gives the protein CASSEQTGPEQYF.

The chain combines TRBV7-8 with TRBJ1-1; D unresolved. The germline V gene encodes CDR1 SGHVS and CDR2 FQNEAQ. Trimming took 0 bases from V and 0 from J, leaving 8 bases between them. CDR3 length: 15 residues. The CDR3 reads CASSLALRMNTEAFF. CDR3 DNA: TGTGCCAGCAGCTTAGCTCTCAGGATGAACACTGAAGCTTTCTTT.

The V call is TRBV10-1, the J call TRBJ2-5; 16 positions match TRBD2. The CDR3 has 17 residues. V shed 7 bases and J 5 bases; nucleotides not matched to a gene: 10. Germline loops: CDR1 WNHNN, CDR2 SYGVQD (reference sequence). The CDR3, as DNA: TGCGCCAGCATCCCGCCGGGACTAGCGGGGGGGCCTGAGACCCAGTACTTC. Translated: CASIPPGLAGGPETQYF.

The chain has TRBV19 and TRBJ1-2; D remains ambiguous. Trimming took 4 bases from V and 4 from J, leaving 4 bases between them. The CDR3 is 11 residues long. Germline V gene sequence: CDR1 LNHDA, CDR2 SQIVND (reference sequence). CDR3 sequence reads: CASSTGYGYTF. CDR3 in DNA: TGTGCCAGTAGTACGGGCTATGGCTACACCTTC.

The V call is TRBV6-5, the J call TRBJ2-7, with D possibly being TRBD1 (5 bases). Trimming left V 6 bases short and J 2 bases short, with 14 bases between. The germline CDR1 and CDR2 sequences are MNHEY and SVGAGI. The CDR3 has 14 amino acids. This CDR3 reads CASSSGLQPYEQYF. Here the CDR3 DNA reads TGTGCCAGCAGCTCAGGGCTACAGCCCTACGAGCAGTACTTC.

V usage is TRBV11-2 and J usage is TRBJ2-7; 15 bases map to TRBD2. Germline V gives CDR1 SGHAT, CDR2 FQNNGV. The CDR3 extends over 16 amino acids. V dropped 1 base and J dropped 11; count of bases not matched to a gene: 9. DNA of the CDR3: TGTGCCAGCAGCTTAGTTAGCGGACTAGCGGGGGGGCCCAAGTACTTC. This encodes CASSLVSGLAGGPKYF.

The chain employs TRBV30 and TRBJ1-2; the D is unclear. Trimming shortened V by 4 bases and J by 3 bases, and 12 bases separated the two germline ends. Germline CDR1 and CDR2: GTSNPN and SVGIG (reference sequence). CDR3 length equals 13 residues. The DNA for the CDR3 is TGTGCCTGGACCCCATCGAGTGACTATGGCTACACCTTC. It yields the protein CAWTPSSDYGYTF.

The rearrangement joins TRBV20-1 to TRBJ1-4; TRBD1 aligns across 7 bases. CDR1 and CDR2 (germline): DFQATT, SNEGSKA (reference sequence). The CDR3 sequence is 15 residues long. After removal of 3 bases from V and 7 bases from J, the junction contained 11 bases not matched to a gene. Written as DNA, the CDR3 is TGCAGTGCTAGTCACGACAGGGACGCTATTGAAAAACTGTTTTTT. Amino acids: CSASHDRDAIEKLFF.

J is TRBJ1-6 and V is TRBV27; D is perhaps TRBD1 (6 bases). Trimming cost V 4 bases and J 2 bases, with 12 bases left between them. Germline CDR1 and CDR2: MNHEY and SMNVEV (reference sequence). CDR3 length: 16 amino acids. CDR3 sequence reads: CASSSTRGPYNSPLHF. DNA for the CDR3: TGTGCCAGCAGTTCCACCAGGGGTCCCTATAATTCACCCCTCCACTTT.

J is TRBJ1-1 and V is TRBV7-6, with a weak D call TRBD1 (6 bases). This CDR3 is 17 amino acids long. Trimming stripped 4 bases from V and 2 bases from J, with 20 bases between. Germline V CDR1 and CDR2: SGHVS, FNYEAQ. The CDR3 DNA sequence: TGTGCCAGCAGCTCACCGATACTCGACAGGACCAACACTGAAGCTTTCTTT. Translation gives CASSSPILDRTNTEAFF.

The CDR3 coding sequence is TGTGCCAGTAGTGTCTTGGGGGCCAACGTCCTGACTTTC. This translates into CASSVLGANVLTF. V is TRBV19 and J is TRBJ2-6, with D unresolved. V was clipped by 5 bases and J by 4 bases, with 6 bases between them. The CDR3 runs 13 residues. Germline V gives CDR1 LNHDA, CDR2 SQIVND (reference sequence). The complete variable domain, with remaining parts taken from reference TRBV19 and TRBJ2-6, reads DGGITQSPKYLFRKEGQNVTLSCEQNLNHDAMYWYRQDPGQGLRLIYYSQIVNDFQKGDIAEGYSVSREKKESFPLTVTSAQKNPTAFYLCASSVLGANVLTFGAGSRLTVL.

Written as DNA, the CDR3 is TGTGCCTGGATTAGGAGGGCCGACCGCTCCTACGAGCAGTACTTC. It yields the protein CAWIRRADRSYEQYF. The chain links TRBV30 to TRBJ2-7; D may be TRBD2 (6 bases). Germline V gene data show CDR1 as GTSNPN and CDR2 as SVGIG (reference sequence). Trimming pared 4 bases from V and 0 bases from J, leaving 16 bases between. This CDR3 contains 15 residues. Complete variable domain (other parts from reference TRBV30 and TRBJ2-7): SQTIHQWPATLVQPVGSPLSLECTVEGTSNPNLYWYRQAAGRGLQLLFYSVGIGQISSEVPQNLSASRPQDRQFILSSKKLLLSDSGFYLCAWIRRADRSYEQYFGPGTRLTVT.

This clone was picked up one time. This chain joins TRBV25-1 and TRBJ2-3, with D perhaps TRBD2 (5 bases). Germline V gene lookup returns CDR1 MGHDK and CDR2 SYGVNS. This CDR3 is 12 amino acids long. V shed 4 bases and J shed 10 bases, with 12 bases lying between them. The CDR3: CASSVTGGSQYF. The CDR3, as DNA: TGTGCCAGCAGTGTAACGGGCGGGTCGCAGTATTTT.

V usage is TRBV29-1 and J usage is TRBJ2-5; D is unclear. This CDR3 has 13 residues. With 0 bases removed from V and 4 bases from J, the gap between germline ends came to 9 bases. Germline values: CDR1 SQVTM, CDR2 ANQGSEA. CDR3 in amino acids: CSVEDPPGETQYF. As DNA, the CDR3 is TGCAGCGTTGAAGATCCTCCGGGAGAGACCCAGTACTTC.

The chain employs TRBV10-2 and TRBJ2-3; 9 bases are shared with TRBD1. Germline V CDR1 and CDR2: WSHSY, SAAADI. The length of the CDR3 is 14 residues. The ends lost 11 bases at V and 2 bases at J; junction bases unmatched: 8. The CDR3 DNA follows: TGCGCCGCCAAGGACAGGGGCTTCACAGATACGCAGTATTTT. Its protein is CAAKDRGFTDTQYF.

The chain couples TRBV15 to TRBJ2-1, with D unresolved. The CDR3 runs 15 residues. CDR1 is LNHNV, CDR2 YYDKDF, per germline (reference sequence). The ends were cut back, 5 bases at V and 8 bases at J, with 19 bases in the middle. CDR3 amino acids: CATSRSPSGGDEQFF. The CDR3 nucleotides read TGTGCCACCAGCCGTTCTCCGTCGGGTGGCGATGAGCAGTTCTTC.

The chain links TRBV15 to TRBJ1-1; D may be TRBD1 (6 bases). From germline, CDR1 is LNHNV and CDR2 YYDKDF (reference sequence). V lost 5 bases to trimming and J lost 4 bases, with 17 bases between them. The CDR3 spans 15 residues. This CDR3 reads CATSPSGGHSTEAFF. The CDR3 DNA follows: TGTGCCACCAGCCCAAGCGGGGGGCATAGCACTGAAGCTTTCTTT.

This clone was observed at least ten times. The rearrangement links TRBV9 to TRBJ2-2; 8 bases map to TRBD1. V shed 0 bases and J 4 bases; nucleotides not matched to a gene: 5. The CDR3 loop spans 16 amino acids. Per germline, CDR1 SGDLS and CDR2 YYNGEE. The CDR3 protein is CASSVEGRGLTGELFF. The DNA for the CDR3 is TGTGCCAGCAGCGTAGAGGGCAGGGGGCTCACCGGGGAGCTGTTTTTT.

The chain recombines TRBV3-1 (or the pseudogene TRBV3-2) with TRBJ1-5; no definite D call. The ends were cut back, 0 bases at V and 2 bases at J, with 5 bases in the middle. This CDR3 contains 14 residues. Germline CDR1 LGHDT, CDR2 YNNKEL (reference sequence). The CDR3 DNA sequence: TGTGCCAGCAGCCAAGATCAGGGCAATCAGCCCCAGCATTTT. It translates to CASSQDQGNQPQHF.

This chain uses TRBV19 with TRBJ1-1, with 7 bases fitting TRBD1. This CDR3 has 14 residues. V gave up 5 bases and J gave up 1 base; unmatched junction bases: 4. Germline loops: CDR1 LNHDA, CDR2 SQIVND (reference sequence). The CDR3 sequence is CASSLTGANTEAFF. For the CDR3, the DNA is TGTGCCAGTAGTCTTACAGGGGCGAACACTGAAGCTTTCTTT.